The 28 T cell receptor beta chains presented below share a single source sample, sequenced in a study of lymphopenia after photon versus proton radiotherapy. This table comes from immunoSEQ multiplex PCR, and its TCRdb copy is limited to in-frame clones, with some not included. This sample has 160,000 or so clones, with about nine tenths found just once. The specimen comprised peripheral blood, sampled from a patient treated with photon-based radiotherapy. These receptors came from a man aged 45-60 years with gastric cancer.

V gene TRBV19 combines with J gene TRBJ2-7; 9 positions agree with TRBD2. Unmatched junction bases numbered 9, after V lost 5 bases and J lost 4 bases. Per the germline V gene, CDR1 is LNHDA and CDR2 is SQIVND (reference sequence). This CDR3 is built from 15 residues. The CDR3 sequence: CASSLQAGGRYEQYF. DNA of the CDR3: TGTGCCAGTAGTCTCCAAGCGGGAGGAAGGTACGAGCAGTACTTC.

The V and J genes are TRBV5-8 and TRBJ2-6; 9 nucleotides agree with TRBD1. Germline loops: CDR1 SGHTS, CDR2 YDEGEE. This CDR3 has 17 residues. V lost 1 base, J lost 0 bases, and 2 bases stayed unmatched. Here the CDR3 reads CASSLHRGPSGANVLTF. The CDR3 DNA sequence: TGTGCCAGCAGCTTGCACAGGGGGCCCTCTGGGGCCAACGTCCTGACTTTC.

The rearrangement uses TRBV21-1 and TRBJ2-3; whether TRBD2, the table's D call, matches the DNA was not checked. TRBV21-1 is assigned pseudogene status. This CDR3 region has 21 residues. The CDR3 DNA follows: TGTGCCAGCAGCAAAGCTCCTCGAAAACTAGCGGGCGGACGGAGAACAGATACGCAGTATTTT. This gives the protein CASSKAPRKLAGGRRTDTQYF.

The chain joins TRBV6-5 to TRBJ2-7; 7 bases are a match to TRBD2. CDR3 length: 14 amino acids. V lost 0 bases, J lost 5 bases, and 4 bases stayed unmatched. Germline values: CDR1 MNHEY, CDR2 SVGAGI. The CDR3 here is CASSYSAGVDEQYF. CDR3 DNA: TGTGCCAGCAGTTACTCGGCGGGAGTCGACGAGCAGTACTTC.

J is TRBJ2-7 and V is TRBV7-2; D not resolved. From germline, CDR1 is SGHTA and CDR2 FQGNSA. The ends were cut back, 5 bases at V and 2 bases at J, with 13 bases in the middle. The CDR3 contains 14 residues. The CDR3 is CASSRSVTTYEQYF. For the CDR3, the DNA is TGTGCCAGCAGCCGCTCGGTTACGACCTACGAGCAGTACTTC.

The rearrangement joins TRBV5-5 to TRBJ1-1, with a possible D match to TRBD1 (6 bases). The CDR3 runs to 14 residues. V was trimmed by 4 bases and J by 1 base, leaving 11 bases between them. Germline V CDR1 and CDR2: SGHKS, YYEKEE (reference sequence). The CDR3 here is CASSRGTTNTEAFF. The CDR3 DNA reads TGTGCCAGCAGCCGAGGGACAACGAACACTGAAGCTTTCTTT.

V is TRBV7-2 and J is TRBJ1-5; D is possibly TRBD1 (5 bases). This CDR3 comprises 14 residues. V lost 5 bases and J 4 bases, leaving 12 bases between the germline ends. In germline, CDR1 is SGHTA, CDR2 FQGNSA. The CDR3 here is CASSPGRGNQPQHF. The CDR3 DNA sequence: TGTGCCAGCAGCCCAGGACGGGGGAATCAGCCCCAGCATTTT.

The chain has TRBV5-1 and TRBJ1-2; D not resolved. Germline V gene data show CDR1 as SGHRS and CDR2 as YFSETQ. Between the trimmed V and J ends, which lost 0 bases and 4 bases, there was a span of 7 bases. The CDR3 runs 13 residues. The CDR3 DNA sequence: TGCGCCAGCAGCTTGGATGGTTTCTATGGCTACACCTTC. Translated, it gives CASSLDGFYGYTF.

The chain links TRBV2 to TRBJ1-1; D is ambiguous. CDR1 is SNHLY and CDR2 is FYNNEI in the germline V gene. The CDR3 has 13 residues. V was trimmed by 4 bases and J by 3 bases, leaving 9 bases between them. The CDR3 DNA reads as TGTGCCAGCAGTGGGGTCGGAGACACTGAAGCTTTCTTT. Residues: CASSGVGDTEAFF.

This clone was seen only once. This chain links TRBV11-2 with TRBJ2-3, with D unresolved. V gave up 1 base and J gave up 6 bases, with 11 bases separating them. This CDR3 has 14 amino acids. CDR1 is SGHAT, CDR2 FQNNGV, per germline. The CDR3 loop is CASSLAWFRDTQYF. For the CDR3, the DNA is TGTGCCAGCAGCTTAGCCTGGTTCAGGGATACGCAGTATTTT.

The chain uses TRBV19 and TRBJ1-1; TRBD1 agrees at 9 bases. The germline V gene encodes CDR1 LNHDA and CDR2 SQIVND (reference sequence). The CDR3 runs to 16 residues. V was clipped by 3 bases and J by 9 bases; unmatched bases: 14. This CDR3 reads CASSMTGTGSVMKAFF. CDR3 DNA: TGTGCCAGTAGTATGACCGGGACAGGGAGTGTCATGAAAGCTTTCTTT.

CDR3 region: CASSLVGTRLAGAGEQFF. The DNA of the CDR3 is TGTGCCAGCAGCCTAGTGGGGACACGACTAGCGGGCGCCGGTGAGCAGTTCTTC. The chain carries TRBV7-8 and TRBJ2-1; TRBD2 matches at 10 bases. Losses at the gene ends were 5 bases for V and 9 bases for J; bases not matched to a gene: 19. This CDR3 has 18 amino acids. The germline V gene encodes CDR1 SGHVS and CDR2 FQNEAQ.

V is TRBV29-1 and J is TRBJ2-5, with unresolved D. The germline gives CDR1 SQVTM, CDR2 ANQGSEA. This CDR3 comprises 13 residues. Trimming left V 2 bases short and J 1 base short, with 8 bases between. CDR3 sequence reads: CSVETGIQETQYF. The DNA for the CDR3 is TGCAGCGTTGAAACCGGAATCCAAGAGACCCAGTACTTC.

The chain uses TRBV30 and TRBJ1-1; D is unresolved. V shed 0 bases and J shed 5 bases, with 7 bases lying between them. CDR3 length: 12 amino acids. Germline V gene data show CDR1 as GTSNPN and CDR2 as SVGIG (reference sequence). CDR3 residues: CAWSVKGTEAFF. In nucleotides, the CDR3 is TGTGCCTGGAGTGTAAAAGGGACTGAAGCTTTCTTT. The entire variable domain, with the rest obtained from reference TRBV30 and TRBJ1-1, is as follows: SQTIHQWPATLVQPVGSPLSLECTVEGTSNPNLYWYRQAAGRGLQLLFYSVGIGQISSEVPQNLSASRPQDRQFILSSKKLLLSDSGFYLCAWSVKGTEAFFGQGTRLTVV.

Here the CDR3 reads CASSPPGTYNEQFF. The CDR3, as DNA: TGTGCCAGCTCACCACCGGGCACCTACAATGAGCAGTTCTTC. The chain employs TRBV18 and TRBJ2-1; no reliable D call. With 0 bases removed from V and 2 bases from J, the gap between germline ends came to 5 bases. Germline CDR1 KGHSH, CDR2 LQKENI. The CDR3 sequence is 14 residues long.

The gene calls are TRBV4-2 and TRBJ1-4; D may be TRBD1 (6 bases). This CDR3 has 17 residues. The V and J ends lost 7 bases and 0 bases respectively, with 18 bases between them. CDR1 and CDR2 (germline): LGHNA, YNFKEQ. This chain's CDR3 is CASNGDRLRATNEKLFF. The CDR3, as DNA: TGTGCCAGCAACGGTGACAGGTTACGGGCAACTAATGAAAAACTGTTTTTT.

This clone was seen a handful of times. The J gene is TRBJ1-2, the V gene TRBV10-3, with D tentatively TRBD1 (5 bases). This CDR3 is built from 15 residues. V lost 3 bases, J lost 3 bases, and 14 bases lay in between. The germline CDR1 and CDR2 sequences are ENHRY and SYGVKD. The DNA for the CDR3 is TGTGCCATCAGTGACCCTATGGGACTGGACTATGGCTACACCTTC. This gives the protein CAISDPMGLDYGYTF.

The V gene is TRBV30, the J gene TRBJ1-4, with a weak D call TRBD1 (5 bases). This CDR3 has 14 residues. Trimming shortened V by 0 bases and J by 3 bases, and 8 bases separated the two germline ends. CDR1 GTSNPN and CDR2 SVGIG come from the germline V gene (reference sequence). The CDR3 nucleotides read TGTGCCTGGAGTGTAAGCAGGGCTAATGAAAAACTGTTTTTT. Translated, it gives CAWSVSRANEKLFF.

The chain combines TRBV25-1 with TRBJ2-2; TRBD1 aligns across 7 bases. The length of the CDR3 is 16 residues. Germline lookup yields CDR1 MGHDK and CDR2 SYGVNS. Losses at the gene ends were 7 bases for V and 1 base for J; bases not matched to a gene: 9. The CDR3 reads CASTPGQPGNTGELFF. The CDR3 coding sequence is TGTGCCAGCACCCCGGGACAGCCCGGGAACACCGGGGAGCTGTTTTTT.

The chain joins TRBV18 to TRBJ1-2, with 8 bases aligning to TRBD1. V dropped 3 bases and J dropped 8; count of bases not matched to a gene: 5. Germline CDR1 KGHSH, CDR2 LQKENI. CDR3 length equals 13 residues. In DNA form, the CDR3 reads TGTGCCAGCTCACCGACAGGGGAATACGGCTACACCTTC. Its translation: CASSPTGEYGYTF.

V gene TRBV5-4 combines with J gene TRBJ1-1, with D unresolved. CDR3 length: 16 amino acids. V was clipped by 2 bases and J by 0 bases, with 14 bases between them. CDR1 and CDR2 (germline): SGHNT, YYREEE (reference sequence). As DNA, the CDR3 is TGTGCCAGCAGCTTTTATGCTCCGACTATGAACACTGAAGCTTTCTTT. Its translation is CASSFYAPTMNTEAFF.

This sequence joins TRBV27 and TRBJ1-5; 10 nucleotides agree with TRBD1. The CDR3 contains 18 residues. From germline, CDR1 is MNHEY and CDR2 SMNVEV (reference sequence). With 1 base clipped from V and 6 bases from J, the junction kept 12 bases outside the gene matches. The DNA of the CDR3 is TGTGCCAGCAGTTTATTAAAGGGGACAGGGGAGTTGGGTCAGCCCCAGCATTTT. Encoded protein: CASSLLKGTGELGQPQHF.

The rearrangement uses TRBV5-1 and TRBJ2-2, with TRBD2 matching over 11 bases. From germline, CDR1 is SGHRS and CDR2 YFSETQ. The CDR3 length is 16 residues. V gave up 5 bases and J gave up 4 bases; unmatched junction bases: 7. In DNA, the CDR3 is TGCGCCAGCAGTTTTAGCGGGAGGGCCCTCACCGGGGAGCTGTTTTTT. Residues: CASSFSGRALTGELFF.

The CDR3 loop is CASSPRGGLNQPQHF. Written as DNA, the CDR3 is TGTGCCAGCAGTCCCCGGGGGGGACTCAATCAGCCCCAGCATTTT. The gene calls are TRBV6-1 and TRBJ1-5; possibly TRBD1 for D (5 bases). Germline V lookup: CDR1 MNHNS, CDR2 SASEGT. V shed 5 bases and J shed 3 bases, with 14 bases lying between them. CDR3 length: 15 amino acids.

The CDR3 DNA sequence: TGTGCCAGCTCGCCGGGACAGGGAGCTAGCAATCAGCCCCAGCATTTT. It is translated as CASSPGQGASNQPQHF. The chain has TRBV18 and TRBJ1-5, with TRBD1 matching 9 bases. The CDR3 covers 16 residues. The V segment lost 6 bases and the J segment 0 bases; nucleotides outside the gene matches: 6. Germline values: CDR1 KGHSH, CDR2 LQKENI.

The chain combines TRBV28 with TRBJ1-2, with D unresolved. CDR3 length: 13 amino acids. Germline V gives CDR1 MDHEN, CDR2 SYDVKM. V was trimmed by 4 bases and J by 4 bases, leaving 10 bases between them. The CDR3 nucleotides are TGTGCCAGCAGTTCGGCAGACCTCTATGGCTACACCTTC. Protein sequence: CASSSADLYGYTF.

The gene calls are TRBV29-1 and TRBJ2-5; D is unclear. Germline-derived CDR1 and CDR2 are SQVTM and ANQGSEA. V was cut by 6 bases and J by 0 bases, with 14 bases left in between. This CDR3 is built from 14 residues. This chain's CDR3 is CSVPTDSYQETQYF. As DNA, the CDR3 is TGCAGCGTCCCGACCGATTCGTACCAAGAGACCCAGTACTTC.

The table lists this clone with a count of one. V gene TRBV29-1 combines with J gene TRBJ2-1, with 7 bases that match TRBD2. The CDR3 covers 12 residues. Trimming cost V 6 bases and J 4 bases; bases outside gene matches: 3. Per germline, CDR1 SQVTM and CDR2 ANQGSEA. CDR3 coding DNA: TGCAGCGTCCGAGCGGGATACAATGAGCAGTTCTTC. Its translation is CSVRAGYNEQFF.